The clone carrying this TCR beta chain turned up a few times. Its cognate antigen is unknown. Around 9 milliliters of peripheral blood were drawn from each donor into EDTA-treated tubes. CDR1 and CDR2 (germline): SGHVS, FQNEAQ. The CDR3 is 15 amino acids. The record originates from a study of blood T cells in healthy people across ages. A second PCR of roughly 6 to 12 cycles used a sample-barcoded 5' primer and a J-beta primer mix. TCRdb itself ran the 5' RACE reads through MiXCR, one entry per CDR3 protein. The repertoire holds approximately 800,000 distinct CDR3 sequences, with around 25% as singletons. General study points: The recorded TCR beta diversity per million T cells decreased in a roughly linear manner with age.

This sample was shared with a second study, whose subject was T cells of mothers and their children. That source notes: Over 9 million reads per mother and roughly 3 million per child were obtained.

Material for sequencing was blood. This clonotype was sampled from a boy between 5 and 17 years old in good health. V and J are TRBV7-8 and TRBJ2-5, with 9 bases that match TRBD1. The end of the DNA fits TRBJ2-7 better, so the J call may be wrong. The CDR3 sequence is CASSSKGQGFYEQYF. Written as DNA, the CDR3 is TGTGCCAGCAGCTCAAAGGGACAGGGCTTTTACGAGCAGTACTTC.